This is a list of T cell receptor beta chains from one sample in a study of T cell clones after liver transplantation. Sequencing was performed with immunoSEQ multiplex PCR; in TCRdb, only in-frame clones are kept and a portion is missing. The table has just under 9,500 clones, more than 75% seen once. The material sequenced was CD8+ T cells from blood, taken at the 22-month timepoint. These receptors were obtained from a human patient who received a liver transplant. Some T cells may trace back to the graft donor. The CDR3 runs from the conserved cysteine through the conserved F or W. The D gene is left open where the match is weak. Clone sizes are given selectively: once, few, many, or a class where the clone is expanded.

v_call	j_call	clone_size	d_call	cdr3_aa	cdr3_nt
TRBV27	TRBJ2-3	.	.	CASSFLSGAVTDTQYF	TGTGCCAGCAGTTTTCTGTCCGGGGCCGTCACAGATACGCAGTATTTT
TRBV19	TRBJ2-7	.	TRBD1	CASSTLGQGAYEQYF	TGTGCCAGTAGTACTCTCGGACAGGGGGCCTACGAGCAGTACTTC
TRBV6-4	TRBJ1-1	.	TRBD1	CASSVPTGEGTEAFF	TGTGCCAGCAGTGTTCCGACAGGGGAGGGCACTGAAGCTTTCTTT
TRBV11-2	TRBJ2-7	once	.	CASRGMPHYYEQYF	TGTGCCAGCAGGGGAATGCCGCATTACTACGAGCAGTACTTC
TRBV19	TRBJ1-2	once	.	CASTWDTKFYGYTF	TGTGCCAGTACCTGGGACACCAAGTTTTATGGCTACACCTTC
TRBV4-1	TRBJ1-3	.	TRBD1	CASSQGREGGYSGNTIYF	TGCGCCAGCAGCCAAGGCAGGGAAGGGGGCTACTCTGGAAACACCATATATTTT
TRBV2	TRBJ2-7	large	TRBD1	CASSDRQGVSYEQYF	TGTGCCAGCAGTGACAGACAGGGGGTCTCCTACGAGCAGTACTTC
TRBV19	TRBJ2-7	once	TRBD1	CASSIPGTGEYEQYF	TGTGCCAGTAGTATCCCGGGGACAGGGGAATACGAGCAGTACTTC
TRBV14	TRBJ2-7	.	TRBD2	CASSQENSGLATAYEQYF	TGTGCCAGCAGCCAAGAGAATTCGGGACTAGCGACTGCCTACGAGCAGTACTTC
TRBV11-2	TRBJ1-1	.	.	CASSLGEEGTEAFF	TGTGCCAGCAGCCTAGGGGAGGAGGGCACTGAAGCTTTCTTT
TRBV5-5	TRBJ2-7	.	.	CASSLAGDEQYF	TGTGCCAGCAGCTTGGCAGGGGACGAGCAGTACTTC
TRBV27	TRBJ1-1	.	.	CASSPQVHTEAFF	TGTGCCAGCAGTCCTCAGGTACACACTGAAGCTTTCTTT
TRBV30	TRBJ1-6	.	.	CAWTWDGSSYNSPLHF	TGTGCCTGGACCTGGGATGGTAGCTCCTATAATTCACCCCTCCACTTT
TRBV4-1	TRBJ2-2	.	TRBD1	CASSQEPGQGGTGELFF	TGCGCCAGCAGCCAAGAGCCGGGACAGGGCGGAACCGGGGAGCTGTTTTTT
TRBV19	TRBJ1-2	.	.	CASSYGENYGYTF	TGTGCCAGTAGTTACGGGGAGAACTATGGCTACACCTTC
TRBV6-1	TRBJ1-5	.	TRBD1	CASSEATGGNQPQHF	TGTGCCAGCAGTGAAGCGACAGGGGGAAATCAGCCCCAGCATTTT
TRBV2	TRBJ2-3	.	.	CASSELTSGGDTQYF	TGTGCCAGCAGTGAACTGACGTCTGGGGGAGATACGCAGTATTTT
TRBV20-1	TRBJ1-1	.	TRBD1	CSAGTGDEAFF	TGCAGTGCCGGAACAGGGGATGAAGCTTTCTTT
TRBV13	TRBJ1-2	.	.	CASSPLTADNYGYTF	TGTGCCAGCAGCCCACTTACCGCGGATAACTATGGCTACACCTTC
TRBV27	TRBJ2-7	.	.	CASGGGGEGHEQYF	TGTGCCAGCGGCGGAGGAGGGGAAGGTCACGAGCAGTACTTC
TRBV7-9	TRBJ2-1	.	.	CASSPDSPPDFNEQFF	TGTGCCAGCAGCCCCGACAGTCCTCCGGATTTCAATGAGCAGTTCTTC
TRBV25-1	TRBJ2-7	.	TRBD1	CASSGNRGQGEQYF	TGTGCCAGCAGTGGAAACAGGGGGCAGGGAGAGCAGTACTTC
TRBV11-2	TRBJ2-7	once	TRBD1	CASSSTGGYEQYF	TGTGCCAGCAGCTCGACAGGGGGTTACGAGCAGTACTTC
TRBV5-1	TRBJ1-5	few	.	CALVGGCCNQPQHF	TGCGCGTTAGTAGGGGGTTGTTGCAATCAGCCCCAGCATTTT
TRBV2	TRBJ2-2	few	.	CASSDNTGELFF	TGTGCCAGCAGTGACAACACCGGGGAGCTGTTTTTT
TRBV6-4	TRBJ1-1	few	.	CASSHPRTENTEAFF	TGTGCCAGCAGTCACCCGCGGACAGAGAACACTGAAGCTTTCTTT
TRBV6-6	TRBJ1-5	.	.	CASSYSIYQPQHF	TGTGCCAGCAGTTACTCGATATACCAGCCCCAGCATTTT
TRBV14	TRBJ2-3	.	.	CASSSTGPDTQYF	TGTGCCAGCAGCTCAACGGGACCAGATACGCAGTATTTT
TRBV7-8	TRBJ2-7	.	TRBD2	CASEPSGSYEQYF	TGTGCCAGCGAACCTAGCGGCTCCTACGAGCAGTACTTC
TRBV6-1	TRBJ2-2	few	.	CASSHRTENTGELFF	TGTGCCAGCAGCCATCGGACAGAGAACACCGGGGAGCTGTTTTTT
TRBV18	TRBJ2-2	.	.	CASSPETRNTGELFF	TGTGCCAGCTCACCCGAGACTCGGAACACCGGGGAGCTGTTTTTT
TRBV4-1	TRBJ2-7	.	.	CASSQERQAIYEQYF	TGCGCCAGCAGCCAAGAGAGACAGGCGATTTACGAGCAGTACTTC
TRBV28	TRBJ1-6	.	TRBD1	CASVKGQSLYNSPLHF	TGTGCCAGCGTAAAGGGACAGAGCCTCTATAATTCACCCCTCCACTTT
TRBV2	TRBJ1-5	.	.	CASSEIKTELNQPQHF	TGTGCCAGCAGTGAAATTAAGACAGAACTGAATCAGCCCCAGCATTTT
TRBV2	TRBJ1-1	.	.	CASTMTENTEAFF	TGTGCCAGCACCATGACAGAGAACACTGAAGCTTTCTTT
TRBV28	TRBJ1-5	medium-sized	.	CASSLSDNFNQPQHF	TGTGCCAGCAGCCTGTCCGACAATTTCAATCAGCCCCAGCATTTT
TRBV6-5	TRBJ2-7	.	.	CASSIPGGEQYF	TGTGCCAGCAGTATACCCGGGGGAGAGCAGTACTTC
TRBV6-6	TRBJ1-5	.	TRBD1	CASSRTGGFNQPQHF	TGTGCCAGCAGCCGGACAGGGGGATTTAATCAGCCCCAGCATTTT
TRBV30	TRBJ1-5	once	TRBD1	CAWGTGPNQPQHF	TGTGCCTGGGGGACAGGGCCAAATCAGCCCCAGCATTTT
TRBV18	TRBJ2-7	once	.	CASSPPENSYEQYF	TGTGCCAGCTCACCACCAGAAAACTCCTACGAGCAGTACTTC